This TCR beta chain was sequenced in a study of a mutant IDH1 vaccine in newly diagnosed glioma. Assay used: immunoSEQ multiplex PCR; TCRdb lists only in-frame clones, some missing. The sample has some 50,000 clones, roughly 61% seen once. With V trimmed by 7 bases and J by 4 bases, 9 bases remained unmatched. The CDR3 covers 15 residues. CDR1 LNHDA and CDR2 SQIVND come from the germline V gene (reference sequence). Time point described: week 47, end of study. It was 300 ug of mutant IDH1 20-mer peptide that made up each vaccine dose, given with topical imiquimod. Turning to this clone: As yet, its antigen is unknown.

The chain is built from TRBV19 and TRBJ1-4, with TRBD1 identical over 7 bases. The receptor comes from a man aged 35 to 55 with glioma. Some clones in this sample may be carry-over from other donors' samples. The source material was peripheral blood mononuclear cells (PBMCs), sampled from a glioma patient whose treatment included an IDH1 peptide vaccine. As DNA, the CDR3 is TGTGCCAGTAAGGGATGGGGACAGAGTAATGAAAAACTGTTTTTT. Encoded protein: CASKGWGQSNEKLFF.